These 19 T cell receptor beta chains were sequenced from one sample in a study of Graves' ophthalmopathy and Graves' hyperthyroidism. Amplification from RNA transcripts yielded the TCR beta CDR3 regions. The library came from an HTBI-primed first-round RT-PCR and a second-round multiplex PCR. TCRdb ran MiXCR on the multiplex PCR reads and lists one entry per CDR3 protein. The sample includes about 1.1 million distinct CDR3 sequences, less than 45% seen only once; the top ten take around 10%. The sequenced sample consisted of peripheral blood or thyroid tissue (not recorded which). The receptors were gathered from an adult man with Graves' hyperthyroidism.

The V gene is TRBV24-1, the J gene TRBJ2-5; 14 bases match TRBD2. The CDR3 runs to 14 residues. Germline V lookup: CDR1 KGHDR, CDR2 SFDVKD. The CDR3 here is CAPRLAGGPETQYF. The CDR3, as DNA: TGTGCTCCCCGACTAGCGGGAGGGCCGGAGACCCAGTACTTC.

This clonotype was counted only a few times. CDR3 amino acids: CASSNTGGDGYTF. In DNA, the CDR3 is TGTGCCAGCTCAAACACAGGGGGCGATGGCTACACCTTC. The chain couples TRBV7-8 to TRBJ1-2, with 9 bases lining up with TRBD1. CDR1 and CDR2 (germline): SGHVS, FQNEAQ. Losses at the gene ends were 8 bases for V and 6 bases for J; bases not matched to a gene: 7. This CDR3 is 13 amino acids long.

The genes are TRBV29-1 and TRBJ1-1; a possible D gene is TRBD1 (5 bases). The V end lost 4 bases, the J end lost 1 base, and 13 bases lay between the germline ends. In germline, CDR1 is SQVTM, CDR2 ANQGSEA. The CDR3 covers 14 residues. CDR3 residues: CSVGGAWGNTEAFF. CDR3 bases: TGCAGCGTTGGAGGGGCTTGGGGGAACACTGAAGCTTTCTTT.

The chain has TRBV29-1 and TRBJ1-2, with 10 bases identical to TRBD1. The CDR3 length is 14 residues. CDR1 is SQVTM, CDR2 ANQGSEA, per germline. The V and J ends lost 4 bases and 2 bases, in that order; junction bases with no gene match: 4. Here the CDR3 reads CSVGTGGQNYGYTF. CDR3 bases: TGCAGCGTTGGGACAGGGGGACAAAACTATGGCTACACCTTC.

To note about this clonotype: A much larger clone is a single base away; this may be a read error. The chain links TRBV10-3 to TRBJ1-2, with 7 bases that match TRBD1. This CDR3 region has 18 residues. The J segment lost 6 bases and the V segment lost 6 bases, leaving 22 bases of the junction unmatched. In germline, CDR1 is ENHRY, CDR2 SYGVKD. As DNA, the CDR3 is TGTGCCATCAGCCGATTGGACAGGCCAGCTGACGGTATGGATGGCTACACCTTC. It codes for CAISRLDRPADGMDGYTF.

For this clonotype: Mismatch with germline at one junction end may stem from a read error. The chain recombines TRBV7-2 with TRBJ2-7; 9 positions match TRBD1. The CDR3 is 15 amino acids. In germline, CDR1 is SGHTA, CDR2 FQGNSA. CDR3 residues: CASSQKGQGDHEQYF. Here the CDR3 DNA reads TGCGCCAGCAGCCAAAAGGGACAGGGAGACCACGAGCAGTACTTC.

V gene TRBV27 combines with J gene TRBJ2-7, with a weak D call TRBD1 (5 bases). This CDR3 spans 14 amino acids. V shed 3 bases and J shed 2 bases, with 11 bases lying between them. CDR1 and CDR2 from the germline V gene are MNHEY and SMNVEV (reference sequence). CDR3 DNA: TGTGCCAGCAGTTTGCTGGGGCCAACCTACGAGCAGTACTTC. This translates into CASSLLGPTYEQYF.

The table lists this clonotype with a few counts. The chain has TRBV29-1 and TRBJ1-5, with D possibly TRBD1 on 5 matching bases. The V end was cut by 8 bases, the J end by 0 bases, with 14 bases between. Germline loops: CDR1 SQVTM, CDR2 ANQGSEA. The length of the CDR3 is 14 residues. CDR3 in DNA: TGCAGCAGTTTCGGAGGGGCTAGCAATCAGCCCCAGCATTTT. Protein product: CSSFGGASNQPQHF.

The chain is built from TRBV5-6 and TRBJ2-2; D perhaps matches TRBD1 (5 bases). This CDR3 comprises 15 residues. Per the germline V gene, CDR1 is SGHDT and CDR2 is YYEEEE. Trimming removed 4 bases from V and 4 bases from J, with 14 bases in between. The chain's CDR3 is CASSDGYRPTGELFF. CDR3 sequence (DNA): TGTGCCAGCAGCGACGGGTACAGGCCCACCGGGGAGCTGTTTTTT. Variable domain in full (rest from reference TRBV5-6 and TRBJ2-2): DAGVTQSPTHLIKTRGQQVTLRCSPKSGHDTVSWYQQALGQGPQFIFQYYEEEERQRGNFPDRFSGHQFPNYSSELNVNALLLGDSALYLCASSDGYRPTGELFFGEGSRLTVL.

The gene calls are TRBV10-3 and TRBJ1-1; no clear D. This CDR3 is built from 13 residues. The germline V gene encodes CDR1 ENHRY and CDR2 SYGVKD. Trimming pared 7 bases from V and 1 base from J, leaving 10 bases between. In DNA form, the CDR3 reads TGTGCCATCACGACGAGGGAGAACACTGAAGCTTTCTTT. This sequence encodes CAITTRENTEAFF.

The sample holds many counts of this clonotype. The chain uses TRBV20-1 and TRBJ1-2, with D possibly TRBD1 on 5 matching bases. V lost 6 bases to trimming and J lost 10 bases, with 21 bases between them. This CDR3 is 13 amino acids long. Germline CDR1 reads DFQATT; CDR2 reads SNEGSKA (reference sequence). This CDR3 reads CSAITRGFPVYTF. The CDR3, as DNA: TGCAGTGCAATCACCCGGGGGTTTCCGGTCTACACCTTC.

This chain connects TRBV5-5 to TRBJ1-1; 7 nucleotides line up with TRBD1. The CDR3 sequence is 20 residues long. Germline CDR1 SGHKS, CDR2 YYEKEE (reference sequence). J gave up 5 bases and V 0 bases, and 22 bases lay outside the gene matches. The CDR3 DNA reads TGTGCCAGCAGCTTGGAACCGGGACAGATAATTGCTAGATCCACTACTGAAGCTTTCTTT. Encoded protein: CASSLEPGQIIARSTTEAFF.

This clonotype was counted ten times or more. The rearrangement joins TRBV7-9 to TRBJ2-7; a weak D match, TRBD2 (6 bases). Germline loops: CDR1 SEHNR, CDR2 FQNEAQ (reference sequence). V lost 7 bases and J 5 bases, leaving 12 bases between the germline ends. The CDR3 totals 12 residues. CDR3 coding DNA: TGTGCCAGCAACTTTCCGGGGGACGAGCAGTACTTC. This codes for CASNFPGDEQYF.

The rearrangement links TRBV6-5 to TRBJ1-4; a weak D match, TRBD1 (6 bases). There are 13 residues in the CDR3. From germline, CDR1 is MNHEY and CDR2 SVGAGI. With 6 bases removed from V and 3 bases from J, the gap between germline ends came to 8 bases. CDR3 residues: CASRGAPNEKLFF. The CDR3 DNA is TGTGCCAGCAGGGGGGCGCCTAATGAAAAACTGTTTTTT.

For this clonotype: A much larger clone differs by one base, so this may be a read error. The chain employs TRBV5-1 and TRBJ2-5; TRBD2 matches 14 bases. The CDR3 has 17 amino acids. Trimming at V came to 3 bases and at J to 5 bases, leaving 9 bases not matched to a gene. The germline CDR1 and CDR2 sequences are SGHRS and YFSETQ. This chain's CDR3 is CASSSSTSGRAGETQYF. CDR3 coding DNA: TGCGCCAGCAGCTCATCGACTAGCGGGAGGGCCGGTGAGACCCAGTACTTC.

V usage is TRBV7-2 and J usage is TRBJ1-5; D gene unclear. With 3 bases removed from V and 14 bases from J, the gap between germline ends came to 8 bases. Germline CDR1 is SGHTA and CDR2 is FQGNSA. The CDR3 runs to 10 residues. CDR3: CASSFQYEHF. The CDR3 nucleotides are TGTGCCAGCAGCTTTCAGTACGAGCATTTT.

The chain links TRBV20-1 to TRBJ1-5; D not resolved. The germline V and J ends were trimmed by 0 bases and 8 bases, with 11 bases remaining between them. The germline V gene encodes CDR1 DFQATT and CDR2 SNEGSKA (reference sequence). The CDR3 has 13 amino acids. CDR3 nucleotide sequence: TGCAGTGCTAGAGAAACAGTGAGGGAGCCCCAGCATTTT. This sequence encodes CSARETVREPQHF.

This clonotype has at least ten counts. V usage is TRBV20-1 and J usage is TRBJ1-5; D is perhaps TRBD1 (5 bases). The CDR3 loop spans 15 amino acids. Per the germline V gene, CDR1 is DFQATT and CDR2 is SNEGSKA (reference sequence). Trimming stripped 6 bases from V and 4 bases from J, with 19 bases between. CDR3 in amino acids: CSARPGGLTNQPQHF. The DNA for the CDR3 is TGCAGTGCGCGGCCGGGGGGACTCACTAATCAGCCCCAGCATTTT.

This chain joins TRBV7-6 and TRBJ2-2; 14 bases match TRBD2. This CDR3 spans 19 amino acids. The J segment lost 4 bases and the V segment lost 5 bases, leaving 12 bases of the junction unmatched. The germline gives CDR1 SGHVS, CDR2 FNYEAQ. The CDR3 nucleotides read TGTGCCAGCAGCCAAGGGCGACTAGCGGGAGGGCCCGGCACCGGGGAGCTGTTTTTT. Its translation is CASSQGRLAGGPGTGELFF.